This T cell receptor beta chain was observed in a study of molecular identifiers for immune sequencing clone quantification. The use of previously described methods and listed TCR primers produced the bulk TCR libraries. TCRdb ran MiXCR on the PCR reads and lists one entry per CDR3 protein. Of a few hundred thousand distinct CDR3 sequences in the sample, 20% to 25% were seen once. This clonotype was observed at least ten times. The antigen remains unidentified. Findings and limits, study-wide: Clones exceeding 20 RNA copies carried over 97% of effector molecules but under 1% of naive-cell molecules.

V gave up 4 bases and J gave up 1 base, with 15 bases separating them. The CDR3 consists of 16 residues. Germline loops: CDR1 MGHRA, CDR2 YSYEKL. Sequences were obtained from naive CD8+ T cells from blood, with Jurkat cell RNA spiked in. Subset: FACS-sorted CD8+CD4-CCR7+CD45RA+ naive T cells. This chain links TRBV4-1 with TRBJ2-3; the D is unclear. The origin of this receptor is a human donor in good health. Some libraries in this study had Jurkat cell RNA spiked in. CDR3 in amino acids: CASSPEGRMGTDTQYF. In DNA form, the CDR3 reads TGCGCCAGCAGCCCTGAAGGTAGAATGGGCACAGATACGCAGTATTTT.